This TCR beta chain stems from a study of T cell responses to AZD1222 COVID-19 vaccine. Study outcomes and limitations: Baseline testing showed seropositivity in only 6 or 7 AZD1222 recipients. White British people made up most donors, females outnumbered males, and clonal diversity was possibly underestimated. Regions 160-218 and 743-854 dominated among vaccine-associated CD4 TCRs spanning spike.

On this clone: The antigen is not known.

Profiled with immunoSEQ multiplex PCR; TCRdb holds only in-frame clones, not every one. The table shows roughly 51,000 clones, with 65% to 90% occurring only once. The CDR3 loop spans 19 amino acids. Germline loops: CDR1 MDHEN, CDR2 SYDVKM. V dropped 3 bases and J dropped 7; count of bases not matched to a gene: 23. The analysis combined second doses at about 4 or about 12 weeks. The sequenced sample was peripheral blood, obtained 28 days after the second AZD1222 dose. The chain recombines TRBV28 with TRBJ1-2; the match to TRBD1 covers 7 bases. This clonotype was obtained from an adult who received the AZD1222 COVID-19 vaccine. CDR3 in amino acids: CASSFSLDRPNMGTVGYTF. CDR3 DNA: TGTGCCAGCAGTTTTTCATTGGACAGGCCCAACATGGGGACCGTTGGCTACACCTTC.